This T cell receptor (beta chain) was obtained from a study of blood T cells in healthy people across ages. Primed by a sample-barcoded 5' primer and a J-beta primer mix, a second PCR proceeded for roughly 7 to 11 cycles. TCRdb re-called the 5' RACE reads through MiXCR, storing one row per CDR3 protein. The repertoire has around 1.5 million distinct CDR3 sequences, approximately 38% of them found once; the top ten carry 7.9%. Germline CDR1 MDHEN, CDR2 SYDVKM. The CDR3 runs 21 residues. The V segment lost 5 bases and the J segment 3 bases; nucleotides outside the gene matches: 25. The sample consisted of blood. The TCR originated in a woman aged 18-29 years in good health. This sequence joins TRBV28 and TRBJ2-1; 7 positions match TRBD2. The CDR3, as DNA: TGTGCCAGCAGTCCTGCCGGCGGGACTACTACCCCAAAGGGCCTCTACAATGAGCAGTTCTTC. This encodes CASSPAGGTTTPKGLYNEQFF.